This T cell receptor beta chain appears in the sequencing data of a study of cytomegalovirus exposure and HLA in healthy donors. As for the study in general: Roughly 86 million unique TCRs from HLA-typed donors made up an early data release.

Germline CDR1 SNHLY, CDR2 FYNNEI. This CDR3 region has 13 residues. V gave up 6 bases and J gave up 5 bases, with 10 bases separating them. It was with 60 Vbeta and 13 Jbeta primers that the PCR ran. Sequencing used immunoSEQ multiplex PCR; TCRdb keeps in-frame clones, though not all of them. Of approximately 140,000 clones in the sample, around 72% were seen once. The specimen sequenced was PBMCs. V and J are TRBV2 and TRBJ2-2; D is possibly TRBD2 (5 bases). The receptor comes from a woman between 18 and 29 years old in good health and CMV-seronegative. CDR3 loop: CASRTDWTGELFF. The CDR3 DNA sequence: TGTGCCAGCAGGACGGACTGGACCGGGGAGCTGTTTTTT.